These T cell receptor beta chains were read from a single sample in a study of blood T cell repertoires in COVID-19. Method: immunoSEQ multiplex PCR; TCRdb's copy keeps in-frame clones and lacks some. The data show 20,000 to 25,000 clones, around 90% seen once. The sequencing sample was made of peripheral blood. Source of these receptors: a human donor with active COVID-19. The donor label of this sample is uncertain. Each CDR3 is given with its conserved first and last residue. A D gene is named only where the DNA matches it firmly. A row's size may be missing; if present it is once, few, many or a size class.

>TRBD2|TRBV7-8|.|TRBJ2-1
TGTGCCAGCAGCTCTTCTGGGGAGCGGGGGCCCAACAATGAGCAGTTCTTC
CASSSSGERGPNNEQFF
>TRBD2|TRBV19|.|TRBJ2-5
TGTGCCAGTACCGCCCAGGGAGGGGAGACCCAGTACTTC
CASTAQGGETQYF
>TRBD2|TRBV30|.|TRBJ2-7
TGTGCCTGGAAAATGTCCGGGGGGATTTACGAGCAGTACTTC
CAWKMSGGIYEQYF
>.|TRBV5-1|.|TRBJ2-1
TGCGCCAGCAGCTTGATGCTAGAAGGGAGAAATGAGCAGTTCTTC
CASSLMLEGRNEQFF
>TRBD2|TRBV4-2|once|TRBJ2-3
TGTGCCAGCAGCCAAGTTGATTTGGCGGGAGGGCCCCGAGATACGCAGTATTTT
CASSQVDLAGGPRDTQYF
>TRBD2|TRBV4-1|.|TRBJ2-7
TGCGCCAGCAGACAGACTAGCGGGAGTTATTACGAGCAGTACTTC
CASRQTSGSYYEQYF
>.|TRBV7-8|.|TRBJ1-5
TGTGCCAGCAGCGCCACAGGGAGTCAGCCCCAGCATTTT
CASSATGSQPQHF
>.|TRBV30|.|TRBJ1-6
TGTGCCTGGAGTGGAGGCGGTTATAATTCACCCCTCCACTTT
CAWSGGGYNSPLHF
>TRBD1|TRBV2|.|TRBJ2-5
TGTGCCAGCAGCCCGGACAGGGGGCTTGAGACCCAGTACTTC
CASSPDRGLETQYF
>TRBD1|TRBV12-3/TRBV12-4|few|TRBJ2-2
TGTGCCAGCAGGCCGACAGGGACCGGGGAGCTGTTTTTT
CASRPTGTGELFF
>.|TRBV5-1|.|TRBJ1-1
TGCGCCAGCAGCTTGGCTGACAGGAACACTGAAGCTTTCTTT
CASSLADRNTEAFF
>.|TRBV7-8|.|TRBJ1-2
TGTGCCAGCAGCTTATCAAGAGCTTCACCCACAGTAAACTATGGCTACACCTTC
CASSLSRASPTVNYGYTF
>.|TRBV12-3/TRBV12-4|.|TRBJ1-5
TGTGCCAGCAGCTATATCAATCAGCCCCAGCATTTT
CASSYINQPQHF
>TRBD2|TRBV2|.|TRBJ2-1
TGTGCCAGCATCTGGGCTAGCGGTTCCTACAATGAGCAGTTCTTC
CASIWASGSYNEQFF
>.|TRBV30|.|TRBJ2-7
TGTGCCTGGAGGTTTAGCGGCACCTACGAGCAGTACTTC
CAWRFSGTYEQYF
>.|TRBV24-1|once|TRBJ2-5
TGTGCCACCAGTGACCTGACAAGCGGGTACCAAGAGACCCAGTACTTC
CATSDLTSGYQETQYF
>TRBD1|TRBV3-1/TRBV3-2|.|TRBJ2-3
TGTGCCAGCAGCCGGATGCACAGGGGAACAGATACGCAGTATTTT
CASSRMHRGTDTQYF
>.|TRBV3-1/TRBV3-2|.|TRBJ1-5
TGTGCCAGCAGCCCAGGCGGGGGGCAGCCCCAGCATTTT
CASSPGGGQPQHF
>TRBD2|TRBV27|.|TRBJ2-3
TGTGCCAGCAGTTTAGGTAGCGGGAGGGCCTTGCAGTATTTT
CASSLGSGRALQYF
>.|TRBV19|.|TRBJ2-2
TGTGCCAGCGAACCAATACGGGGCACCGGGGAGCTGTTTTTT
CASEPIRGTGELFF
>TRBD1|TRBV11-3|.|TRBJ2-5
TGTGCCAGCAGAGCCCGACAGGGGGCAGAGACCCAGTACTTC
CASRARQGAETQYF
>.|TRBV24-1|.|TRBJ1-1
TGTGCCACCAGTGAGGGCGAGTACACTGAAGCTTTCTTT
CATSEGEYTEAFF
>TRBD1|TRBV19|once|TRBJ2-1
TGTGCCAGTAGTATGGAACGACAGGGGGGGTTCGATGAGCAGTTCTTC
CASSMERQGGFDEQFF
>.|TRBV28|.|TRBJ2-7
TGTGCCAGCAGTTTCGCCGGGTACGAGCAGTACTTC
CASSFAGYEQYF
>TRBD1|TRBV10-1|.|TRBJ2-7
TGCGCCAGCAGTGAGCGACGACAGGGCGACGAGCAGTACTTC
CASSERRQGDEQYF
>.|TRBV4-3|.|TRBJ2-5
TGCGCCAGCAGCCAGACGGGAGTAAGCGAGACCCAGTACTTC
CASSQTGVSETQYF
>.|TRBV5-6|.|TRBJ2-7
TGTGCCAGCAGCTTTGGTAGCGGCGCCTACGAGCAGTACTTC
CASSFGSGAYEQYF